This T cell receptor (beta chain) was obtained from a study of blood T cell repertoires in COVID-19. Study-wide context: The United States, Italy and Spain were the sources of the acute and convalescent COVID-19 samples. PBMCs, B-cell-depleted T cells, or T cells provided the cDNA or gDNA that made up the material.

The V segment lost 4 bases and the J segment 3 bases; nucleotides outside the gene matches: 8. This CDR3 has 16 amino acids. Germline V gene data show CDR1 as SGHDT and CDR2 as YYEEEE. In the original analysis: Using reference gene primer amplification, nucleated cell counts were estimated. Generated by immunoSEQ multiplex PCR, the TCRdb table keeps only in-frame clones and is missing some. Clonal size and the V and J genes are those of that table, whereas D and trimming came from the DNA. Among around 260,000 clones listed, approximately 87% were seen once. The sequenced sample consisted of peripheral blood. The receptor's source is a woman between 45 and 65 years old with acute or convalescent COVID-19. This chain joins TRBV5-6 and TRBJ1-1; 11 nucleotides match TRBD1. The CDR3 DNA reads TGTGCCAGCAGCCCTGGGACAGGGGGGGATTACACTGAAGCTTTCTTT. Translation: CASSPGTGGDYTEAFF.